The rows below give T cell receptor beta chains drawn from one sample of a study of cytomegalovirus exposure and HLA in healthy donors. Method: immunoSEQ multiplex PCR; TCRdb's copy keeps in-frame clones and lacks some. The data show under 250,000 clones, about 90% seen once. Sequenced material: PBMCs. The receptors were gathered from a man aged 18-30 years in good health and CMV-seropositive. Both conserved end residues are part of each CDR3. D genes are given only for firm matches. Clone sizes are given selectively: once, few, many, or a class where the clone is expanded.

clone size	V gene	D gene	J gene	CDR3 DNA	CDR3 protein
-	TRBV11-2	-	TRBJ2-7	TGTGCCAGCAGCTTAGGGGCCCCCTACGAGCAGTACTTC	CASSLGAPYEQYF
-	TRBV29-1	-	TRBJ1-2	TGCAGCGTCGTACAGGGCAACTATGGCTACACCTTC	CSVVQGNYGYTF
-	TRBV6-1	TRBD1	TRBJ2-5	TGTGCCAGCAGCCCCAGGGGGCCCCAAGAGACCCAGTACTTC	CASSPRGPQETQYF
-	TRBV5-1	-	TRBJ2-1	TGCGCCAGCAGCTTCGGTCCCTTAGGTGAGCAGTTCTTC	CASSFGPLGEQFF
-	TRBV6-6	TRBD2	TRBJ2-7	TGTGCCAGCAGTTACTCGGCCGGGACTATTGCCTACGAGCAGTACTTC	CASSYSAGTIAYEQYF
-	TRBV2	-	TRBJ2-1	TGTGCCAGCAGTGTTGAGTCTTCGGCCTACAATGAGCAGTTCTTC	CASSVESSAYNEQFF
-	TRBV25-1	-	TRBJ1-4	TGTGCCAGCAGTGAATACGGGACCACGGTTGAACTGTTTTTT	CASSEYGTTVELFF
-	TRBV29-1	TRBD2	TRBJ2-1	TGCAGCGTTGAAGATCGAGGGACTAGTTACAATGAGCAGTTCTTC	CSVEDRGTSYNEQFF
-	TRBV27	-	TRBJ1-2	TGTGCCAGCAGTTTCGAGGGGCAGGGTGGCTACACCTTC	CASSFEGQGGYTF
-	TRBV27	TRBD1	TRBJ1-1	TGTGCCAGCAGTTTTATAGAGGGGGCGGAAGCTTTCTTT	CASSFIEGAEAFF
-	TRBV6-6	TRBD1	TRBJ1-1	TGTGCCAGCAGTTACGAGATAAGGCAGGGGGCAACTGAAGCTTTCTTT	CASSYEIRQGATEAFF
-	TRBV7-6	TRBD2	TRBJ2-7	TGTGCCAGCAGCCAAGGCGGGAGTCGGTACGAGCAGTACTTC	CASSQGGSRYEQYF
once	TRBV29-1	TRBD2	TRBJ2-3	TGCAGCGCCGGGACTAGCGGTATAGATACGCAGTATTTT	CSAGTSGIDTQYF
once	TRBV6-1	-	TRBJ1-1	TGTGCCAGCAGTGGGTGGGCCCCGAACACTGAAGCTTTCTTT	CASSGWAPNTEAFF
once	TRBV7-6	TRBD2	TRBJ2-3	TGTGCCAGCAGCTCGGGGAGTCTAGCGGGAGTTCCAGATACGCAGTATTTT	CASSSGSLAGVPDTQYF
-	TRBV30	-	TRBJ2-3	TGTGCCTGGAGTGTCCCACTACTAGCAGCGGACCCCACAGATACGCAGTATTTT	CAWSVPLLAADPTDTQYF
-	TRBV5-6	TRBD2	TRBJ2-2	TGTGCCAGCAGCTTACTAGCGGGAGGGCCGACCGGGGAGCTGTTTTTT	CASSLLAGGPTGELFF
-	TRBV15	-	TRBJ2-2	TGTGCCACCAGCAGAGAGTTCAGAAGGCCGAACACCGGGGAGCTGTTTTTT	CATSREFRRPNTGELFF